Listed here is a single T cell receptor beta chain. TCRdb's table, derived via immunoSEQ multiplex PCR, lists solely in-frame clones and lacks some. The data contain approximately 170,000 clones, almost 90% of them singletons. This record belongs to a study of control samples from healthy donors and cancer patients. This CDR3 spans 13 amino acids. Trimming stripped 4 bases from V and 5 bases from J, with 12 bases between. Per the germline V gene, CDR1 is SGHNT and CDR2 is YYREEE (reference sequence). The receptor's source is a woman aged 45-60 years in good health. V gene TRBV5-4 combines with J gene TRBJ1-2; no reliable D call. Sequencing input: blood. CDR3 coding DNA: TGTGCCAGCAGCAACCAGGCGGGGTATGGCTACACCTTC. Translating it yields CASSNQAGYGYTF.